These 26 T cell receptor beta chains were all obtained from the same sample, sequenced in a study of regulatory T cells in long-lasting Graves disease. HTBI primers from iRepertoire and Arm-PCR of CDR3 regions yielded the TCR beta libraries. TCRdb re-called the multiplex PCR reads through MiXCR, storing one row per CDR3 protein. The data show around 500,000 distinct CDR3 sequences, with less than 25% seen just once and over 7.5% held by the top ten. Time point meaning: persistent/refractory GD, antithyroid drugs over 5 years with positive TRAb. RNA from PBMCs was the source of the TCR library. Sequences were derived from peripheral blood mononuclear cells (PBMCs), sampled when the disease was refractory, from a patient treated with antithyroid drugs. Receptors were obtained from a female donor with Graves disease.

The rearrangement joins TRBV28 to TRBJ2-1; 7 bases line up with TRBD2. The J segment lost 4 bases and the V segment lost 10 bases, leaving 10 bases of the junction unmatched. CDR1 and CDR2 from the germline V gene are MDHEN and SYDVKM. This CDR3 region has 14 residues. The DNA of the CDR3 is TGTGCCACCATCACGTCCGGGGGGTACAATGAGCAGTTCTTC. This codes for CATITSGGYNEQFF.

This clonotype was recorded many times. This chain uses TRBV27 with TRBJ1-1; D is perhaps TRBD1 (5 bases). V lost 9 bases and J 3 bases, leaving 14 bases between the germline ends. The CDR3 is 13 amino acids. Germline V gene lookup returns CDR1 MNHEY and CDR2 SMNVEV (reference sequence). The CDR3 DNA is TGTGCCAGTTATGGCCGGGGGGACACTGAAGCTTTCTTT. Protein sequence: CASYGRGDTEAFF.

This clonotype has at least ten counts. The chain has TRBV6-2 or TRBV6-3 and TRBJ1-4, with a tentative D call TRBD1 (5 bases). The CDR3 is 15 amino acids. The V end lost 0 bases, the J end lost 5 bases, and 10 bases lay between the germline ends. The germline V gene has CDR1 MNHEY and CDR2 SVGEGT. The CDR3 loop is CASSYSGARNEKLFF. The CDR3 nucleotides are TGTGCCAGCAGTTACTCAGGGGCGCGCAATGAAAAACTGTTTTTT.

This clonotype was observed a few times. CDR3: CASNGRGPYEQYF. CDR3 nucleotide sequence: TGTGCCAGCAACGGGCGGGGCCCCTACGAGCAGTACTTC. This sequence joins TRBV11-2 and TRBJ2-7, with D possibly matching TRBD2 (6 bases). The CDR3 is made up of 13 amino acids. From germline, CDR1 is SGHAT and CDR2 FQNNGV. V lost 7 bases and J lost 2, with 12 bases in between. The full variable domain, in which reference TRBV11-2 and TRBJ2-7 provide the parts outside the CDR3, is EAGVAQSPRYKIIEKRQSVAFWCNPISGHATLYWYQQILGQGPKLLIQFQNNGVVDDSQLPKDRFSAERLKGVDSTLKIQPAKLEDSAVYLCASNGRGPYEQYFGPGTRLTVT.

For this clonotype: A much larger clone lies one base from this, so it may be a read error. The chain carries TRBV28 and TRBJ2-7, with a weak D call TRBD2 (5 bases). Germline V lookup: CDR1 MDHEN, CDR2 SYDVKM. The CDR3 length is 13 residues. For the CDR3, the DNA is TGTGTCAGCAGTGCGGCCGGGACCTACGAGCAGTACTTC. Translated, it gives CVSSAAGTYEQYF.

This clonotype was counted at least ten times. The chain employs TRBV7-3 and TRBJ2-7, with 9 nucleotides matching TRBD1. CDR3 size: 13 residues. Germline loops: CDR1 SGHTA, CDR2 FQGTGA. After removal of 2 bases from V and 5 bases from J, the junction contained 1 base not matched to a gene. CDR3 residues: CASSLWDRDEQYF. CDR3 nucleotide sequence: TGTGCCAGCAGCTTATGGGACAGGGACGAGCAGTACTTC. Full variable domain (rest looked up from reference TRBV7-3 and TRBJ2-7): GAGVSQTPSNKVTEKGKYVELRCDPISGHTALYWYRQSLGQGPEFLIYFQGTGAADDSGLPNDRFFAVRPEGSVSTLKIQRTERGDSAVYLCASSLWDRDEQYFGPGTRLTVT.

This clonotype was seen more than once but under ten times. This sequence joins TRBV20-1 and TRBJ1-6; D gene uncertain. CDR1 is DFQATT and CDR2 is SNEGSKA in the germline V gene (reference sequence). The CDR3 is made up of 12 amino acids. Trimming took off 4 bases at V and 10 bases at J, with 11 bases between the two ends. The CDR3 nucleotides are TGCAGTGCTACGTCACCCCCGTCACCCCTCCACTTT. It translates to CSATSPPSPLHF.

The V and J genes are TRBV7-9 and TRBJ1-2; TRBD1 might be the D (5 bases). Germline-derived CDR1 and CDR2 are SEHNR and FQNEAQ (reference sequence). Trimming took off 5 bases at V and 0 bases at J, with 19 bases between the two ends. The CDR3 has 17 amino acids. The CDR3 DNA reads TGTGCCAGCAGCCCTGCCGAGGGGCTCTCAGCTAACTATGGCTACACCTTC. Amino acid sequence: CASSPAEGLSANYGYTF. Complete variable domain (other parts from reference TRBV7-9 and TRBJ1-2): DTGVSQNPRHKITKRGQNVTFRCDPISEHNRLYWYRQTLGQGPEFLTYFQNEAQLEKSRLLSDRFSAERPKGSFSTLEIQRTEQGDSAMYLCASSPAEGLSANYGYTFGSGTRLTVV.

In this sample, this clonotype turned up many times. CDR3 nucleotides: TGTGCCAGCAGTTACACCTTGGGAGGGGTCTACGAGCAGTACTTC. Residues: CASSYTLGGVYEQYF. The gene calls are TRBV6-5 and TRBJ2-7, with TRBD2 identical over 7 bases. The CDR3 consists of 15 residues. The J segment lost 3 bases and the V segment lost 2 bases, leaving 7 bases of the junction unmatched. CDR1 MNHEY and CDR2 SVGAGI come from the germline V gene.

This clonotype was observed a few times. This sequence joins TRBV30 and TRBJ2-7; a weak D match, TRBD2 (5 bases). Germline V gives CDR1 GTSNPN, CDR2 SVGIG (reference sequence). The CDR3 totals 13 residues. Trimming pared 3 bases from V and 2 bases from J, leaving 11 bases between. The CDR3 DNA reads as TGTGCCTGGAGGAGTCCCGGGGCCTACGAGCAGTACTTC. Amino acids: CAWRSPGAYEQYF.

This clonotype was seen many times. The J gene is TRBJ2-5, the V gene TRBV20-1; D is uncertain. The ends were cut back, 3 bases at V and 2 bases at J, with 13 bases in the middle. CDR3 size: 14 residues. Looked up from germline, CDR1 is DFQATT and CDR2 is SNEGSKA (reference sequence). The CDR3 DNA follows: TGCAGTGCTAGTTGGTGGACGGATCAAGAGACCCAGTACTTC. This codes for CSASWWTDQETQYF.

This clonotype was detected many times. The V call is TRBV29-1, the J call TRBJ2-5, with D tentatively TRBD2 (7 bases). The CDR3 contains 14 residues. The ends were cut back, 4 bases at V and 5 bases at J, with 17 bases in the middle. Germline V CDR1 and CDR2: SQVTM, ANQGSEA. CDR3: CSVVLRGGRETQYF. CDR3 nucleotides: TGCAGCGTTGTACTTAGGGGGGGTCGGGAGACCCAGTACTTC.

The J gene is TRBJ2-2, the V gene TRBV6-1, with D hard to call. The CDR3 covers 14 residues. Germline V gene sequence: CDR1 MNHNS, CDR2 SASEGT. V was trimmed by 4 bases and J by 3 bases, leaving 9 bases between them. The CDR3 sequence is CASSARMDTGELFF. CDR3 in DNA: TGTGCCAGCAGTGCCCGGATGGACACCGGGGAGCTGTTTTTT.

This clonotype was observed at least ten times. V gene TRBV28 combines with J gene TRBJ2-5; 7 positions agree with TRBD2. The J segment lost 7 bases and the V segment lost 6 bases, leaving 5 bases of the junction unmatched. CDR1 is MDHEN, CDR2 SYDVKM, per germline. The CDR3 has 12 residues. The CDR3 loop is CASSFGEGTQYF. The CDR3 DNA reads as TGTGCCAGCAGCTTTGGGGAGGGGACCCAGTACTTC.

This clonotype showed up just a few times. This chain connects TRBV28 to TRBJ2-5; D is uncertain. The germline V and J ends were trimmed by 3 bases and 4 bases, with 12 bases remaining between them. The CDR3 is made up of 14 amino acids. In germline, CDR1 is MDHEN, CDR2 SYDVKM. Here the CDR3 DNA reads TGTGCCAGCAGTTTTGGACCTGTAGTAGAGACCCAGTACTTC. Translation gives CASSFGPVVETQYF.

This clonotype was recorded at least ten times. V is TRBV12-3 or TRBV12-4 and J is TRBJ1-1; D is possibly TRBD1 (5 bases). The CDR3 totals 12 residues. V was cut by 3 bases and J by 7 bases, with 9 bases left in between. The CDR3 loop is CASSFIGGEAFF. The CDR3 coding sequence is TGTGCCAGCAGTTTTATCGGGGGTGAAGCTTTCTTT.

This clonotype was counted between two and nine times. This chain connects TRBV19 to TRBJ2-1; TRBD2 is a possible D gene (6 bases). The germline V gene has CDR1 LNHDA and CDR2 SQIVND (reference sequence). Trimming shortened V by 5 bases and J by 4 bases, and 12 bases separated the two germline ends. This CDR3 is 14 amino acids long. The CDR3 DNA follows: TGTGCCAGTAGTGTCTCGGGGGAATACAATGAGCAGTTCTTC. It is translated as CASSVSGEYNEQFF.

Note on this clonotype: A much more abundant neighbour one base away suggests this may be a read error. V usage is TRBV7-9 and J usage is TRBJ1-1, with D unclear. Germline CDR1 reads SEHNR; CDR2 reads FQNEAQ (reference sequence). The CDR3 has 13 residues. The CDR3 coding sequence is TGTGCCAGCACCTTGGGTCTGAACACTGAAACTTTCTTT. Protein sequence: CASTLGLNTETFF.

This clonotype was detected only a few times. A read error may be the cause here, since a much bigger clone is one base away. V usage is TRBV6-9 and J usage is TRBJ1-2, with D possibly matching TRBD1 (6 bases). The V end lost 3 bases, the J end lost 7 bases, and 15 bases lay between the germline ends. The CDR3 has 14 residues. Germline lookup yields CDR1 MNHGY and CDR2 SVAAGI. The CDR3 DNA reads as TGTGCCAGCAGTTACTTTGCAGGGGAAGTTGGCTACACCTTC. Translated: CASSYFAGEVGYTF.

V gene TRBV25-1 combines with J gene TRBJ1-5; tentatively, D is TRBD1 (5 bases). Germline V lookup: CDR1 MGHDK, CDR2 SYGVNS. This CDR3 contains 16 residues. V was trimmed by 0 bases and J by 5 bases, leaving 14 bases between them. The CDR3 DNA sequence: TGTGCCAGCAGTGAATATTCCGACAGCCTAGATCAGCCCCAGCATTTT. Translation gives CASSEYSDSLDQPQHF.

The rearrangement joins TRBV10-3 to TRBJ2-2; D gene uncertain. From germline, CDR1 is ENHRY and CDR2 SYGVKD. This CDR3 region has 14 residues. V lost 4 bases and J lost 2, with 8 bases in between. The CDR3 nucleotides are TGTGCCATCAGTGCGCGCCCAAACACCGGGGAGCTGTTTTTT. Encoded protein: CAISARPNTGELFF.

In the case of this clonotype: At one end, the junction sequence differs from germline, possibly due to a read error. DNA for the CDR3: TGCGCCAACAGCTACGGAGGGCGGAACACTGAAGCTTTCTTT. Protein: CANSYGGRNTEAFF. The rearrangement links TRBV5-1 to TRBJ1-1; D call uncertain. The CDR3 covers 14 residues. CDR1 and CDR2 from the germline V gene are SGHRS and YFSETQ.

This clonotype occurred many times. J is TRBJ2-7 and V is TRBV7-2; D unresolved. The CDR3 contains 13 residues. With 5 bases removed from V and 5 bases from J, the gap between germline ends came to 13 bases. The germline gives CDR1 SGHTA, CDR2 FQGNSA. The CDR3 protein is CASSTWPENEQYF. The CDR3, as DNA: TGTGCCAGCAGCACCTGGCCGGAAAACGAGCAGTACTTC. The full variable domain, its missing parts supplied by reference TRBV7-2 and TRBJ2-7, is GAGVSQSPSNKVTEKGKDVELRCDPISGHTALYWYRQSLGQGLEFLIYFQGNSAPDKSGLPSDRFSAERTGGSVSTLTIQRTQQEDSAVYLCASSTWPENEQYFGPGTRLTVT.

The chain links TRBV29-1 to TRBJ2-7; D is ambiguous. CDR1 is SQVTM, CDR2 ANQGSEA, per germline. The ends were cut back, 3 bases at V and 3 bases at J, with 12 bases in the middle. CDR3 size: 13 residues. Here the CDR3 reads CSVDSVTGYEQYF. CDR3 bases: TGCAGCGTTGACTCGGTGACCGGCTACGAGCAGTACTTC.

V gene TRBV25-1 combines with J gene TRBJ2-7, with D unclear. Per the germline V gene, CDR1 is MGHDK and CDR2 is SYGVNS. The ends were cut back, 1 base at V and 3 bases at J, with 10 bases in the middle. The CDR3 runs to 14 residues. The CDR3 DNA reads as TGTGCCAGCAGTGAATTGGGTCGGTACTACGAGCAGTACTTC. The encoded protein is CASSELGRYYEQYF.

A few counts support this clonotype. V is TRBV6-1 and J is TRBJ1-4; a possible D gene is TRBD1 (5 bases). The V gene's germline CDR1 is MNHNS and CDR2 SASEGT. The V end was cut by 2 bases, the J end by 7 bases, with 14 bases between. The CDR3 spans 15 residues. The chain's CDR3 is CASSEWGTPGEKLFF. In DNA, the CDR3 is TGTGCCAGCAGTGAATGGGGGACCCCGGGTGAAAAACTGTTTTTT.